These 8 T cell receptor beta chains share one sample of origin, sequenced in a study of T cell responses to AZD1222 COVID-19 vaccine. The table came from immunoSEQ multiplex PCR; TCRdb's copy has only in-frame clones and leaves some out. The sample consists of approximately 100,000 clones, 80% to 95% of them appearing once. The sample in question was peripheral blood, obtained on day 0 of AZD1222 vaccination. All receptors come from an adult in good health.

V gene TRBV6-1 combines with J gene TRBJ1-2, with D possibly TRBD1 on 5 matching bases. V gave up 3 bases and J gave up 0 bases, with 8 bases separating them. CDR1 MNHNS and CDR2 SASEGT come from the germline V gene. The CDR3 is 14 amino acids. The CDR3 loop is CASSDRAANYGYTF. CDR3 in DNA: TGTGCCAGCAGTGACAGGGCAGCTAACTATGGCTACACCTTC.

The V and J genes are TRBV7-2 and TRBJ2-2, with D perhaps TRBD1 or TRBD2 (5 bases each). Germline-derived CDR1 and CDR2 are SGHTA and FQGNSA. The CDR3 extends over 16 amino acids. V dropped 5 bases and J dropped 4 bases, with 17 bases sitting between them. The CDR3, as DNA: TGTGCCAGCAGCGCTCCTTTGAGGGGCCTCACCGGGGAGCTGTTTTTT. It encodes CASSAPLRGLTGELFF.

This clone turned up a few times. The chain employs TRBV9 and TRBJ2-7; D gene unclear. The germline V gene encodes CDR1 SGDLS and CDR2 YYNGEE. The CDR3 extends over 13 amino acids. The V end lost 0 bases, the J end lost 4 bases, and 8 bases lay between the germline ends. This chain's CDR3 is CASSVASEYEQYF. CDR3 nucleotides: TGTGCCAGCAGCGTAGCTTCTGAGTACGAGCAGTACTTC.

The chain couples TRBV10-3 to TRBJ2-1, with D tentatively TRBD1 or TRBD2 (6 bases each). This CDR3 is 12 amino acids long. Germline CDR1 ENHRY, CDR2 SYGVKD. Deletions cut 6 bases from V and 8 bases from J, with 11 bases between. Here the CDR3 DNA reads TGTGCCATCAGCACCGGGGGCTATGAGCAGTTCTTC. Translating it yields CAISTGGYEQFF.

The chain combines TRBV24-1 with TRBJ2-3; 11 nucleotides align to TRBD2. This CDR3 contains 16 residues. Trimming at V came to 5 bases and at J to 5 bases, leaving 8 bases not matched to a gene. CDR1 and CDR2 (germline): KGHDR, SFDVKD. CDR3 nucleotide sequence: TGTGCCACCAGTGGTCCTAGCGGGGGGCCCCTAGATACGCAGTATTTT. It codes for CATSGPSGGPLDTQYF.

The sample holds one count of this clone. The V gene is TRBV4-3, the J gene TRBJ2-3, with 10 bases matching TRBD2. Unmatched junction bases numbered 6, after V lost 4 bases and J lost 5 bases. Germline CDR1 reads LGHNA; CDR2 reads YSLEER. This CDR3 has 15 residues. The CDR3 here is CASSLSSGGIDTQYF. The DNA of the CDR3 is TGCGCCAGCAGCCTCAGTAGCGGGGGGATAGATACGCAGTATTTT.

The table lists this clone with a count of one. This chain connects TRBV29-1 to TRBJ1-2; D uncertain. Trimming shortened V by 7 bases and J by 2 bases, and 17 bases separated the two germline ends. Per germline, CDR1 SQVTM and CDR2 ANQGSEA. The CDR3 is 14 residues long. The CDR3 nucleotides are TGCAGCGCCAGAACGAGGGATCGGAACTATGGCTACACCTTC. Translated, it gives CSARTRDRNYGYTF.

The V and J genes are TRBV5-4 and TRBJ2-5; unclear D gene. From germline, CDR1 is SGHNT and CDR2 YYREEE (reference sequence). V was cut by 3 bases and J by 5 bases, with 5 bases left in between. CDR3 length equals 11 residues. CDR3 protein: CASSSRETQYF. CDR3 bases: TGTGCCAGCAGCTCTCGGGAGACCCAGTACTTC.